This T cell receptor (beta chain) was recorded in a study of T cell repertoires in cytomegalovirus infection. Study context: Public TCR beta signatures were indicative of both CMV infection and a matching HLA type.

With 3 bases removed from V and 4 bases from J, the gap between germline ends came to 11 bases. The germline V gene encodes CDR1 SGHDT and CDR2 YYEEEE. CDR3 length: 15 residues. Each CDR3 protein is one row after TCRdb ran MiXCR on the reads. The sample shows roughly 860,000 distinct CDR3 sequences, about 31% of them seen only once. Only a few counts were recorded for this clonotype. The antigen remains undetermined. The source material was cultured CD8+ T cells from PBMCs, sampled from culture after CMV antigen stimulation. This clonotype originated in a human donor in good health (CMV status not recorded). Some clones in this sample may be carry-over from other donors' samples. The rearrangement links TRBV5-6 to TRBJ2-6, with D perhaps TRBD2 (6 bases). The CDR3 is CASSSEGSGANVLTF. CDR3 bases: TGTGCCAGCAGCTCGGAGGGGTCGGGGGCCAACGTCCTGACTTTC.